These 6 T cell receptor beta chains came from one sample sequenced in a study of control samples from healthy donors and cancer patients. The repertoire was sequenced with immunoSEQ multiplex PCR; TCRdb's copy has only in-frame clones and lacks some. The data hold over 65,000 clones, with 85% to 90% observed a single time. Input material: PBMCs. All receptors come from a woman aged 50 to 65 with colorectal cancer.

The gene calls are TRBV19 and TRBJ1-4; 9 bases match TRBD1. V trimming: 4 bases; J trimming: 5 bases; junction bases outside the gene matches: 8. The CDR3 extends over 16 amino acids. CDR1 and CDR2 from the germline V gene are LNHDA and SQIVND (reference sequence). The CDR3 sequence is CASSTLSGTGNEKLFF. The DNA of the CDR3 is TGTGCCAGTAGTACACTATCCGGGACAGGGAATGAAAAACTGTTTTTT.

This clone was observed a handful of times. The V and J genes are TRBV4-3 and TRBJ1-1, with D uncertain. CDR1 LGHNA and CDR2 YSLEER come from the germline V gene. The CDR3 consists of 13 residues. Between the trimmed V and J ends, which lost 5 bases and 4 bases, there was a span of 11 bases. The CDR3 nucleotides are TGCGCCAGCAGCTCACTCATGGGCACTGAAGCTTTCTTT. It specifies CASSSLMGTEAFF.

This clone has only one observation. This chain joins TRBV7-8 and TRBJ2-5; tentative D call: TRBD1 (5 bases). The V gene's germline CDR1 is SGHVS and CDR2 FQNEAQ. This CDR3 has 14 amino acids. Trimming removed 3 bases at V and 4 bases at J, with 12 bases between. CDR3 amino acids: CASSFRTGLETQYF. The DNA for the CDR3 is TGTGCCAGCAGCTTCAGAACAGGTTTAGAGACCCAGTACTTC.

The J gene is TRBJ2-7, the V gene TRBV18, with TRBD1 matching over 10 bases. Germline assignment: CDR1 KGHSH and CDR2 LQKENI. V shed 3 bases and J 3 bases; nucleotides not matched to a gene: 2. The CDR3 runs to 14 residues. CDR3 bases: TGTGCCAGCTCACCCGGGACAGGGGTCTACGAGCAGTACGTC. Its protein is CASSPGTGVYEQYV.

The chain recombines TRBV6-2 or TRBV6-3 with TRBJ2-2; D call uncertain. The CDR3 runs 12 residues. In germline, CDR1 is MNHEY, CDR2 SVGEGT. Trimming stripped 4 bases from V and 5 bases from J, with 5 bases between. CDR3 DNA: TGTGCCAGCAGTTTTGAAACCGGGGAGCTGTTTTTT. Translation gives CASSFETGELFF.

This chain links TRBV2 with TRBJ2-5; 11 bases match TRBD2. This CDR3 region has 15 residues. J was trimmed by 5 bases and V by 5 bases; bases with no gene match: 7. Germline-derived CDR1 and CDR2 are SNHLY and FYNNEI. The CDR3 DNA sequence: TGTGCCAGCAGTCCTCTAGCGGGGGGAACGGAGACCCAGTACTTC. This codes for CASSPLAGGTETQYF.